The 9 T cell receptor beta chains below were found in one sample sequenced in a study of blood T cell repertoires in COVID-19. Here immunoSEQ multiplex PCR was the method, and the copy in TCRdb shows in-frame clones only, minus some. There are some 230,000 clones in the sample; around 86% occur only once, and 2% to 2.5% lies in the top ten. Sequencing used peripheral blood. These receptors were collected from a young man who had recovered from COVID-19.

The chain joins TRBV4-2 to TRBJ2-5; possibly TRBD2 for D (6 bases). CDR1 and CDR2 from the germline V gene are LGHNA and YNFKEQ. This CDR3 spans 12 amino acids. V lost 0 bases to trimming and J lost 11 bases, with 10 bases between them. The DNA for the CDR3 is TGTGCCAGCAGCCAAGACCGGGACTTTCAGTACTTC. Translating it yields CASSQDRDFQYF.

V usage is TRBV19 and J usage is TRBJ1-2; the D gene is possibly TRBD1 (6 bases). Germline V gene lookup returns CDR1 LNHDA and CDR2 SQIVND (reference sequence). This CDR3 has 16 residues. Trimming stripped 3 bases from V and 2 bases from J, with 16 bases between. This CDR3 is CASSISERQGNYGYTF. The DNA for the CDR3 is TGTGCCAGTAGTATTAGCGAGCGGCAGGGGAACTATGGCTACACCTTC.

V gene TRBV19 combines with J gene TRBJ2-1, with 7 positions matching TRBD2. The CDR3 extends over 18 amino acids. Germline loops: CDR1 LNHDA, CDR2 SQIVND (reference sequence). The J segment lost 5 bases and the V segment lost 3 bases, leaving 16 bases of the junction unmatched. CDR3 loop: CASSIPPGLAGPHNEQFF. In nucleotides, the CDR3 is TGTGCCAGTAGTATCCCCCCGGGCTTAGCGGGCCCTCACAATGAGCAGTTCTTC.

In regard to this clone: Germline and junction disagree at one end, which may indicate a read error. The chain employs TRBV5-4 and TRBJ2-4, with D perhaps matching TRBD1 (5 bases). This CDR3 is 13 amino acids long. The germline V gene has CDR1 SGHNT and CDR2 YYREEE (reference sequence). This chain's CDR3 is CASSLALTDPGDF. The CDR3 DNA reads TGTGCCAGCAGCTTGGCCTTGACAGACCCTGGGGATTTC. Based on the CDR3 plus reference TRBV5-4 and TRBJ2-4, the full variable domain is ETGVTQSPTHLIKTRGQQVTLRCSSQSGHNTVSWYQQALGQGPQFIFQYYREEENGRGNFPPRFSGLQFPNYSSELNVNALELDDSALYLCASSLALTDPGDFGAGTRLSVL.

The chain uses TRBV25-1 and TRBJ2-7; D not resolved. Germline V gives CDR1 MGHDK, CDR2 SYGVNS. This CDR3 contains 12 residues. The V end was cut by 7 bases, the J end by 7 bases, with 14 bases between. The CDR3 sequence: CASKAAVGEQYF. CDR3 nucleotide sequence: TGTGCCAGCAAGGCGGCCGTTGGGGAGCAGTACTTC.

The chain has TRBV10-3 and TRBJ2-3; TRBD2 matches at 15 bases. This CDR3 is 15 amino acids long. Germline CDR1 reads ENHRY; CDR2 reads SYGVKD. V lost 6 bases and J lost 7; bases outside the gene matches: 5. This CDR3 is CAIRPGLAGGNTQYF. Written as DNA, the CDR3 is TGTGCCATCAGACCGGGACTAGCGGGGGGAAATACGCAGTATTTT.

To note about this clone: This sample also contains other DNA sequences that code for the same CDR3. The V gene is TRBV2, the J gene TRBJ1-2; perhaps TRBD1 as D (5 bases). CDR3 length equals 13 residues. Deletions cut 3 bases from V and 7 bases from J, with 12 bases between. The germline V gene has CDR1 SNHLY and CDR2 FYNNEI. The CDR3, as DNA: TGTGCCAGCAGTGACGGCCAGGGCGGTGGCTACACCTTC. Translation gives CASSDGQGGGYTF.

The chain employs TRBV5-1 and TRBJ2-1; TRBD1 matches at 9 bases. With 4 bases clipped from V and 7 bases from J, the junction kept 12 bases outside the gene matches. The CDR3 is 16 amino acids. The germline gives CDR1 SGHRS, CDR2 YFSETQ. The CDR3 DNA reads TGCGCCAGCAGCCTCGGCCGGGACAGGGCAAGAAATGAGCAGTTCTTC. This gives the protein CASSLGRDRARNEQFF.

The chain employs TRBV6-2 or TRBV6-3 and TRBJ1-1; TRBD1 agrees at 7 bases. With V trimmed by 2 bases and J by 4 bases, 1 base remained unmatched. The CDR3 contains 13 residues. Per the germline V gene, CDR1 is MNHEY and CDR2 is SVGEGT. In nucleotides, the CDR3 is TGTGCCAGCAGTTACCAGGGGGGCACTGAAGCTTTCTTT. This sequence encodes CASSYQGGTEAFF.